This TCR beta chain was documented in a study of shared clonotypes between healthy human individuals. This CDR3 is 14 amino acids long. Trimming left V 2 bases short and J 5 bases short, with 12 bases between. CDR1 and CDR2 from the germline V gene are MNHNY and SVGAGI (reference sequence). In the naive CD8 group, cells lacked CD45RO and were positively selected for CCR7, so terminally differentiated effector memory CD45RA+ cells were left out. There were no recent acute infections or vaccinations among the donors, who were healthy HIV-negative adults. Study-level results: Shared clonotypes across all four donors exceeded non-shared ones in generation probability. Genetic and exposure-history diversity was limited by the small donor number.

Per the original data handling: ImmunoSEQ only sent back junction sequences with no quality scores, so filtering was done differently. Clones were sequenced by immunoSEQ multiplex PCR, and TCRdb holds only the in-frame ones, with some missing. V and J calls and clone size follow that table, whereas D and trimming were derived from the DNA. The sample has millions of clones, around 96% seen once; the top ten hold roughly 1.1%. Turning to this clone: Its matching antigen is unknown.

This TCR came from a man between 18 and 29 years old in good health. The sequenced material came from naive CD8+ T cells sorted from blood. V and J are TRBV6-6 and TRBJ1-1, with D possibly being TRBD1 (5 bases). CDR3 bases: TGTGCCAGCAGTTACAATGGGGGGAGGACTGAAGCTTTCTTT. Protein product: CASSYNGGRTEAFF.